Sequencing of this T cell receptor beta chain was carried out in a study of shared clonotypes between healthy human individuals. CD45RO-negative, CCR7-selected cells formed the naive CD8 fraction, which excluded terminally differentiated effector memory CD45RA+ cells. Sequencing used immunoSEQ multiplex PCR; TCRdb keeps in-frame clones, though not all of them. Among roughly 590,000 clones listed, about 95% were seen once. On this clone itself: What it binds is unknown.

Findings of the study overall: Memory subsets generally showed smaller estimated richness than naive subsets did.

Germline CDR1 is SGDLS and CDR2 is YYNGEE. Trimming cost V 4 bases and J 3 bases, with 20 bases left between them. The CDR3 has 16 amino acids. The clonotype comes from a woman in her thirties in good health. The sequenced material came from naive CD8+ T cells sorted from blood. V usage is TRBV9 and J usage is TRBJ2-7; D possibly matches TRBD1 or TRBD2 (5 bases each). The CDR3 region is CASSSSGTPALYEQYF. CDR3 nucleotides: TGTGCCAGCAGCTCATCAGGGACCCCCGCGCTCTACGAGCAGTACTTC.